This T cell receptor beta chain was documented in a study of response to subunit inactivated influenza vaccine. This clonotype has a count of ten or more. TCRdb recomputed calls from the RT-PCR reads with MiXCR, one row per CDR3 protein. The sample gives a few hundred thousand distinct CDR3 sequences, about 14% of which show up once; around 10% is in the top ten. The V gene's germline CDR1 is DFQATT and CDR2 SNEGSKA (reference sequence). V shed 0 bases and J 6 bases; nucleotides not matched to a gene: 8. This CDR3 comprises 16 residues. Here the sequenced sample was PBMCs from blood, taken 11 to 12 days after vaccination. This receptor was identified in a man between 45 and 60 years old who received an inactivated influenza vaccine. The gene calls are TRBV20-1 and TRBJ1-6, with 7 nucleotides matching TRBD1. The CDR3 is CSAREANRGANSPLHF. The CDR3, as DNA: TGCAGTGCTAGAGAAGCTAACAGGGGCGCTAATTCACCCCTCCACTTT.